This T cell receptor (beta chain) stems from a study of cytomegalovirus exposure and HLA in healthy donors. Study results and caveats: Indistinguishable V segments, including TRBV6-2 and TRBV6-3, were excluded. A later analysis revealed that TCR association rates differed between HLA loci, peaking at DRB1 and bottoming out at HLA-C. In an earlier analysis, about 87% or about 30%: the productive usage of most TCR beta V segments. HLA alleles were associated with 17,000 or so TCR beta sequences in a later analysis at 0.05 false discovery rate.

A word on this clone: Its antigen is as yet unknown.

Trimming cost V 1 base and J 4 bases, with 11 bases left between them. CDR1 and CDR2 from the germline V gene are ENHRY and SYGVKD. This CDR3 spans 15 amino acids. The primer mix had 60 Vbeta and 13 Jbeta primers. Assay: immunoSEQ multiplex PCR; the TCRdb copy retains only in-frame clones and omits some. The table records under 200,000 clones, 79% of them present only once. What was sequenced was PBMCs. This clonotype originated in a woman aged 35 to 49 in good health and CMV-seronegative. The chain carries TRBV10-3 and TRBJ1-5, with D possibly TRBD1 on 6 matching bases. The CDR3 protein is CAISEWQGRNQPQHF. Here the CDR3 DNA reads TGTGCCATCAGTGAGTGGCAGGGGCGGAATCAGCCCCAGCATTTT.